These T cell receptor beta chains were read from a single sample in a study of T cell changes during pregnancy in multiple sclerosis. Assay: immunoSEQ multiplex PCR; the TCRdb copy retains only in-frame clones and omits some. The sample shows about 44,000 clones, 90% of them seen only once. The material was CD4+ T cells from peripheral blood mononuclear cells, obtained before pregnancy. The receptors come from a female donor with multiple sclerosis, enrolled in a pregnancy study. The CDR3 runs from the conserved cysteine through the conserved F or W. The D gene is left open where the match is weak. Some rows mark clone size as missing; the rest say once, few, many or name a class of expanded clone.

v_call,j_call,d_call,clone_size,cdr3_aa,cdr3_nt
TRBV6-1,TRBJ1-5,TRBD1,-,CASSEDRGNQPQHF,TGTGCCAGCAGTGAAGACAGGGGAAATCAGCCCCAGCATTTT
TRBV10-3,TRBJ2-4,-,-,CATPGLSAKNIQYF,TGTGCCACCCCGGGACTCTCCGCCAAAAACATTCAGTACTTC
TRBV11-2,TRBJ1-1,-,-,CASSLEGAPRGTEAFF,TGTGCCAGCAGCTTAGAGGGGGCCCCCCGTGGCACTGAAGCTTTCTTT
TRBV7-6,TRBJ2-1,TRBD1,-,CASSLERDRGGEQFF,TGTGCCAGCAGCCTAGAGCGGGACAGGGGTGGCGAGCAGTTCTTC
TRBV7-6,TRBJ1-1,TRBD1,-,CASSLAPGQGMVTEAFF,TGTGCCAGCAGCTTAGCCCCGGGACAGGGAATGGTCACTGAAGCTTTCTTT
TRBV6-5,TRBJ1-6,-,few,CASSYSRGRSPLHF,TGTGCCAGCAGTTACTCGCGGGGTCGTTCACCCCTCCACTTT
TRBV27,TRBJ2-7,TRBD2,-,CASSFTSGRALYEQYF,TGTGCCAGCAGTTTTACTAGCGGGAGGGCCCTCTACGAGCAGTACTTC
TRBV10-1,TRBJ2-3,-,-,CASSPRTTDTQYF,TGCGCCAGCAGCCCGCGTACCACAGATACGCAGTATTTT
TRBV5-1,TRBJ2-7,-,-,CASSFKGEPPYEQYF,TGCGCCAGCAGCTTTAAAGGGGAACCCCCCTACGAGCAGTACTTC
TRBV4-1,TRBJ2-7,-,-,CASSQVEQPTYEQYF,TGCGCCAGCAGCCAAGTGGAGCAGCCTACCTACGAGCAGTACTTC
TRBV7-2,TRBJ2-7,-,-,CASSLMPSAQYF,TGTGCCAGCAGCCTTATGCCCAGTGCGCAGTACTTC
TRBV6-5,TRBJ1-1,-,-,CASSWTANTEAFF,TGTGCCAGCAGCTGGACAGCGAACACTGAAGCTTTCTTT
TRBV28,TRBJ2-3,TRBD2,-,CASSLAGGGTDTQYF,TGTGCCAGCAGTTTGGCCGGGGGGGGCACAGATACGCAGTATTTT